The source of this T cell receptor beta chain is a study of monozygotic twins with inflammatory bowel disease. CDR1 LGHDT and CDR2 YNNKEL come from the germline V gene (reference sequence). CDR3 length: 17 amino acids. Two rounds of nested PCR, of roughly 15 and 9 cycles, were run on TCRalpha and TCRbeta cDNA. TCRdb reworked the 5' RACE reads into one entry per CDR3 protein, no DNA. The sample's table shows 300,000 to 350,000 distinct CDR3 sequences. Specimen: blood. The chain couples TRBV3-1 to TRBJ2-5; as DNA is missing, the TRBD2 call by TCRdb cannot be tested. The sequence was obtained from a human donor with ulcerative colitis or Crohn's disease, or a healthy co-twin of an affected twin (not recorded which). The CDR3 sequence is CASSQDLAGGPQETQYF.